The rows below give T cell receptor beta chains drawn from one sample of a study of shared clonotypes between healthy human individuals. TCRdb's copy holds only in-frame clones and misses some; the assay was immunoSEQ multiplex PCR. The sample shows approximately 1,500,000 clones, under 99% of them seen only once. Specimen: naive CD4+ T cells sorted from blood. The source is a man aged 25 to 40 in good health. The conserved cysteine and the conserved F or W are not part of the CDR3 here. A D gene is named only where the DNA matches it firmly.

len	d_gene	v_gene	CDR3aa
14	.	TRBV5-4	ASSLGTRQANNEQF
13	.	TRBV5-1	ASSLAGRDSGTQY
13	.	TRBV10-2	ASRAGTAVLGEQY
11	.	TRBV29-1	SVLGTNTDTQY
14	.	TRBV19	ASSVSRGTSNQPQH
12	TRBD1	TRBV7-3	ASSLKAGGYEQY
17	.	TRBV18	ASSPLAAFVSGTKYEQY
13	.	TRBV4-1	ASSQSLTTGRGYT
11	.	TRBV30	AWMKAASYEQY
13	.	TRBV7-2	ASSRDWGAGTEAF
11	.	TRBV6-5	ASSSSRKDTQY
13	TRBD1	TRBV29-1	SVEDPQGAPYEQY
12	.	TRBV5-1	ASSLVPLNTEAF
13	.	TRBV18	ASSPLTGVNTEAF
12	.	TRBV9	ASSVDRPRDTIY
14	.	TRBV7-8	ASSKTTGTTNEKLF
17	TRBD1	TRBV18	ASSPFQDRGQREANVLT
13	.	TRBV7-9	ASSYAGTLGNEQF
13	.	TRBV11-2	ASSWKGSFQETQY
15	TRBD1	TRBV5-1	ASSFVPGTGRVDEQY
12	.	TRBV18	ASSPSSGYNEQF
14	TRBD1	TRBV5-1	ASSGTGGLLNTEAF
11	.	TRBV14	ASSQRPSGEQY
12	.	TRBV9	ASSVAPAPETQY
12	.	TRBV7-7	ASSPNVVGETQY
13	.	TRBV30	AWRLLGTQAGELF
10	.	TRBV5-1	ASSFESETQY
12	.	TRBV19	ASSSGELAEKLF
10	.	TRBV28	ASSSGGASGY
13	.	TRBV29-1	SVGQRLTQGGTQY
13	.	TRBV9	ASSAMRLTTGELF
13	.	TRBV19	ASSGGIERGYEQY
15	TRBD2	TRBV18	ASFSLAGAPTYNEQF